The clone carrying this T cell receptor (beta chain) was observed a handful of times. What it recognizes is unknown. TCRdb re-called the RT-PCR reads with MiXCR, one entry per CDR3 protein. The sample shows about 530,000 distinct CDR3 sequences, 12% of them seen only once. This CDR3 spans 14 amino acids. Per germline, CDR1 PRHDT and CDR2 FYEKMQ (reference sequence). V lost 2 bases, J lost 5 bases, and 11 bases lay in between. These data are taken from a study of response to subunit inactivated influenza vaccine. Whole-study results and caveats: Each seasonal flu vaccination may recruit only limited new T cells, authors suggested.

The chain uses TRBV13 and TRBJ2-3; D is perhaps TRBD2 (6 bases). Sequences were derived from PBMCs from blood, sampled on the day of vaccination. The source is a man aged 45-65 years who received an inactivated influenza vaccine. The CDR3 sequence is CASSLIGGEDTQYF. For the CDR3, the DNA is TGTGCCAGCAGCTTAATCGGGGGAGAAGATACGCAGTATTTT.